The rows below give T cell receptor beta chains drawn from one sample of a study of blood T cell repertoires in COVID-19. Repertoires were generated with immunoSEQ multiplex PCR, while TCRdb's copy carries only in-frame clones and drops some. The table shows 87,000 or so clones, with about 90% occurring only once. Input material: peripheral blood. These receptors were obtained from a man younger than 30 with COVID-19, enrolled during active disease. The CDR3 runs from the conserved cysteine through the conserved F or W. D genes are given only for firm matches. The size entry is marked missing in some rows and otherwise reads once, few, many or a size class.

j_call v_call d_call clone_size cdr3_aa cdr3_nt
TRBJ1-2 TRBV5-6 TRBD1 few CASSLWTGTPYGYTF TGTGCCAGCAGCTTGTGGACAGGGACCCCCTATGGCTACACCTTC
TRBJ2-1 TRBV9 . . CASSLREFAGQFF TGTGCCAGCAGCCTCCGAGAGTTTGCAGGGCAGTTCTTC
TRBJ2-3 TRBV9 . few CASSPRGDYLTDTQYF TGTGCCAGCAGCCCTAGGGGGGACTACCTCACAGATACGCAGTATTTT
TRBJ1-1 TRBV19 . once CASSTARVGTEAFF TGTGCCAGTAGTACCGCGAGGGTAGGGACTGAAGCTTTCTTT
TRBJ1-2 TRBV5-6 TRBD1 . CASHGRGPGGYTF TGTGCCAGCCACGGCAGGGGGCCTGGTGGCTACACCTTC
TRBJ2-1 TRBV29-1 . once CSVEVIGGDNEQFF TGCAGCGTTGAAGTCATCGGGGGAGACAATGAGCAGTTCTTC
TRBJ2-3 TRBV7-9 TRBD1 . CASSQTGSTDTQYF TGTGCCAGCAGCCAGACAGGGAGCACAGATACGCAGTATTTT
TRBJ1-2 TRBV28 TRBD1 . CASSPRTGHYGYTF TGTGCCAGCAGTCCGCGGACAGGGCACTATGGCTACACCTTC
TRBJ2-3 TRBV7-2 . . CASSLLGNTDTQYF TGTGCCAGCAGCTTGCTCGGGAACACAGATACGCAGTATTTT
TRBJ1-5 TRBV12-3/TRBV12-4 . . CASSLSPQPQHF TGTGCCAGCAGTCTATCCCCTCAGCCCCAGCATTTT
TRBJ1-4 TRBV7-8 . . CASSPTFYNEKLLF TGTGCCAGCAGCCCGACATTCTACAACGAAAAACTGCTTTTT
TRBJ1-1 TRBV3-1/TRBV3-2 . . CASSQGRRPNTEAFF TGTGCCAGCAGCCAAGGAAGGCGGCCAAACACTGAAGCTTTCTTT
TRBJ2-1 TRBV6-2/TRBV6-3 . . CASSKRAVGANEQFF TGTGCCAGCAGTAAGCGGGCCGTAGGCGCAAATGAGCAGTTCTTC
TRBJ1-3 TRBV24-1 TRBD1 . CATSDTRQGGNTIYF TGTGCCACCAGTGATACCCGACAGGGCGGAAACACCATATATTTT
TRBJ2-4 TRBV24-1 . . CATSGLTGGIQYF TGTGCCACCAGTGGCCTGACAGGAGGCATTCAGTACTTC
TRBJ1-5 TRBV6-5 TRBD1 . CATGTAYNQPQHF TGTGCCACCGGGACAGCTTATAATCAGCCCCAGCATTTT
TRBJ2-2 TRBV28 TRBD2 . CASSPGLETGELFF TGTGCCAGCAGTCCGGGACTAGAGACCGGGGAGCTGTTTTTT
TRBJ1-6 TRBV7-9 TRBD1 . CASSSRQGRNSPLHF TGTGCCAGCAGCTCACGACAGGGGCGGAATTCACCCCTCCACTTT
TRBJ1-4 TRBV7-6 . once CASSLETAFNEKLFF TGTGCCAGCAGCTTGGAGACCGCGTTTAATGAAAAACTGTTTTTT
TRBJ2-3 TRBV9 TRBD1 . CASSFRGRGLFTDTQYF TGTGCCAGCAGCTTCCGGGGCAGGGGGCTTTTCACAGATACGCAGTATTTT
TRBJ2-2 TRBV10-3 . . CAISDGLSANTGELFF TGTGCCATCAGTGACGGACTTTCCGCGAACACCGGGGAGCTGTTTTTT
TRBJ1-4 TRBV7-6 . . CASSLSAGGAGEKLFF TGTGCCAGCAGCTTATCAGCGGGCGGGGCTGGGGAAAAACTGTTTTTT
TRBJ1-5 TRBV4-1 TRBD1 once CASPIRTGHLIEHF TGCGCCAGTCCCATAAGGACAGGGCATTTAATTGAGCATTTT
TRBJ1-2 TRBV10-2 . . CASSQGAVHGYTF TGCGCCAGCAGTCAGGGTGCAGTCCATGGCTACACCTTC
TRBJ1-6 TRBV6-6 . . CASIPRWGSPLHF TGTGCCAGCATACCGCGATGGGGCTCACCCCTCCACTTT
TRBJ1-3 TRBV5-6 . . CASSLGTAYSSGNTIYF TGTGCCAGCAGCTTGGGGACAGCCTATAGCTCTGGAAACACCATATATTTT
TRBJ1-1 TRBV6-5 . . CASSWGLNTEAFF TGTGCCAGCAGTTGGGGGCTGAACACTGAAGCTTTCTTT
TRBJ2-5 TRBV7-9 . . CASTTGETQYF TGTGCCAGCACCACGGGGGAGACCCAGTACTTC
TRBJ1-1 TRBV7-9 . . CASSPDGTPNTEAFF TGTGCCAGCAGCCCGGACGGGACTCCCAACACTGAAGCTTTCTTT
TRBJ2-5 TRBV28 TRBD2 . CASSPQAGKETQYF TGTGCCAGCAGTCCCCAAGCGGGAAAAGAGACCCAGTACTTC
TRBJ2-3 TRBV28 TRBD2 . CASSSLAEATDTQYF TGTGCCAGCAGTTCCCTAGCGGAGGCCACAGATACGCAGTATTTT
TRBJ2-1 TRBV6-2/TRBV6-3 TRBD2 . CASSSGEGSYNEQFF TGTGCCAGCAGTAGCGGGGAGGGCTCCTACAATGAGCAGTTCTTC
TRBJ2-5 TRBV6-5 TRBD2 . CASSPPGRGKTQYF TGTGCCAGCAGTCCTCCCGGGCGGGGGAAGACCCAGTACTTC
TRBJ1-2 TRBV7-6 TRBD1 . CASSLAGTGYGYTF TGTGCCAGCAGCTTAGCCGGGACAGGGTATGGCTACACCTTC
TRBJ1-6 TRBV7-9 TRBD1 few CASSLHDRQGIRSPLHF TGTGCCAGCAGCTTACATGATAGACAGGGGATAAGATCACCCCTCCACTTT
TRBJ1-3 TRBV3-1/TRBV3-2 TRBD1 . CASSQDGTRDRFSGNTIYF TGTGCCAGCAGCCAAGATGGCACCCGGGACAGATTCTCTGGAAACACCATATATTTT
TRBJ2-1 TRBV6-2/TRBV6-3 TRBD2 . CASSYSWLAGSSYNEQFF TGTGCCAGCAGTTACTCGTGGCTAGCGGGGAGTAGCTACAATGAGCAGTTCTTC
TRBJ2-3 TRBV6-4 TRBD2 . CADLRERYTQYF TGTGCCGACCTGCGGGAGCGCTATACGCAGTATTTT
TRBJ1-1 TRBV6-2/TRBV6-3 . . CASSYGTQNTEAFF TGTGCCAGCAGTTACGGGACACAGAACACTGAAGCTTTCTTT
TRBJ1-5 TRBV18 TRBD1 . CASSGQGGNQPQHF TGTGCCAGCTCAGGACAGGGGGGGAATCAGCCCCAGCATTTT
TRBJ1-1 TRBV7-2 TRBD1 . CASSLGRDRVTEAFF TGTGCCAGCAGCTTGGGTCGGGACAGGGTAACTGAAGCTTTCTTT
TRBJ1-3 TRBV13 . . CASSLGRLAGNTIYF TGTGCCAGCAGCTTAGGCAGGTTGGCTGGAAACACCATATATTTT
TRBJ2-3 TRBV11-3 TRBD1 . CASSKDREQYF TGTGCCAGCAGCAAAGACAGGGAGCAGTATTTT
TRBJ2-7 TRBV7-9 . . CASSSRYEQYF TGTGCCAGCAGCTCTAGATACGAGCAGTACTTC
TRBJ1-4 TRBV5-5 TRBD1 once CASSFTGGGEKLLF TGTGCCAGCAGCTTTACAGGGGGCGGAGAAAAACTGCTTTTT
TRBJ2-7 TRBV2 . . CASSEAGTANF TGTGCCAGCAGTGAAGCGGGGACTGCGAACTTC
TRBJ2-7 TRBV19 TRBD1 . CASSLGTGAYEQYF TGTGCCAGTAGCCTCGGGACAGGCGCCTACGAGCAGTACTTC
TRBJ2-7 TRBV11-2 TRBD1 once CASRITRQGNNEQYF TGTGCCAGCAGAATAACGCGACAGGGGAACAACGAGCAGTACTTC
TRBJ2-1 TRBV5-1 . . CASSLVAISEQFF TGCGCCAGCAGCTTGGTAGCCATAAGTGAGCAGTTCTTC
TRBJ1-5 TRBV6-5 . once CASSPDRNQPQHF TGTGCCAGCAGCCCCGACAGGAATCAGCCCCAGCATTTT
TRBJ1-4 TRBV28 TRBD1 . CASSFRDRDEKLLF TGTGCCAGCAGTTTCCGGGACAGGGATGAAAAACTGCTTTTT
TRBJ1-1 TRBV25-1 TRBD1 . CASSESQGAGTEAFF TGTGCCAGCAGTGAAAGTCAGGGGGCAGGGACTGAAGCTTTCTTT